This record covers a single TCR beta chain. The sample comes from a study of T cell responses to AZD1222 COVID-19 vaccine. The CDR3 extends over 12 amino acids. Looked up from germline, CDR1 is SGHDN and CDR2 is FVKESK. V was cut by 3 bases and J by 4 bases, with 6 bases left in between. Here immunoSEQ multiplex PCR was the method, and the copy in TCRdb shows in-frame clones only, minus some. This table has 45,000 to 55,000 clones, around 80% appearing once. This chain joins TRBV14 and TRBJ2-5; D ambiguous. The sequence was obtained from an adult in good health. The sequences come from peripheral blood, collected on day 0 of MenACWY control vaccination. The CDR3 DNA reads as TGTGCCAGCAGCCAGGACGGAGAGACCCAGTACTTC. Protein sequence: CASSQDGETQYF.